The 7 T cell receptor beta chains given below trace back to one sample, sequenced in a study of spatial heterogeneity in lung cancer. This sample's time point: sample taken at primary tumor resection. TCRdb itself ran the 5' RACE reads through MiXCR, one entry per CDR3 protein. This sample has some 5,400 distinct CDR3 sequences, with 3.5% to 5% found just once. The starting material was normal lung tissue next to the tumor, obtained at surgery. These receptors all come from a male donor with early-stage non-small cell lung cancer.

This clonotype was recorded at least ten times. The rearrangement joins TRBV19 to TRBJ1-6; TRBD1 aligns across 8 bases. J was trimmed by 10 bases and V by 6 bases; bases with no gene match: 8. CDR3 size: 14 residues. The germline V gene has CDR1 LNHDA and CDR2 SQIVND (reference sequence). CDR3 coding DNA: TGTGCCAGTAGGCTGACAGGGGAAGAGTCACCCCTCCACTTT. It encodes CASRLTGEESPLHF.

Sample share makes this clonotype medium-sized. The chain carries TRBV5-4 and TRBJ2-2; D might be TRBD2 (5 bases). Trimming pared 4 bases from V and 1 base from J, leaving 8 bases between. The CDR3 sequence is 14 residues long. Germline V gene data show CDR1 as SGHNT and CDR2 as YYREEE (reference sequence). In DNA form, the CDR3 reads TGTGCCAGCAGCGTGGACTTGAACACCGGGGAGCTGTTTTTT. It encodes CASSVDLNTGELFF.

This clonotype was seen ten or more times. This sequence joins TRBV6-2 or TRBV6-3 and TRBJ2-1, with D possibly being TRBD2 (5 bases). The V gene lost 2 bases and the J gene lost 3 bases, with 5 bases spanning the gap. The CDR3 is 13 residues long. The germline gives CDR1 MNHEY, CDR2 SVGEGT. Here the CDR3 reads CASSYRDYNEQFF. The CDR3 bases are TGTGCCAGCAGTTACCGGGACTACAATGAGCAGTTCTTC.

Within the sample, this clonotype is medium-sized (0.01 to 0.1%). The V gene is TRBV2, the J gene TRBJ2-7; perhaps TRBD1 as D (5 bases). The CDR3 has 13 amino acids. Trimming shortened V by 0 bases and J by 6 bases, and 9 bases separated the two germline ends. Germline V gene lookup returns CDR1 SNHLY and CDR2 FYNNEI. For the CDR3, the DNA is TGTGCCAGCAGTGAAGCGCCCAGGGCCGAGCAGTACTTC. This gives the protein CASSEAPRAEQYF.

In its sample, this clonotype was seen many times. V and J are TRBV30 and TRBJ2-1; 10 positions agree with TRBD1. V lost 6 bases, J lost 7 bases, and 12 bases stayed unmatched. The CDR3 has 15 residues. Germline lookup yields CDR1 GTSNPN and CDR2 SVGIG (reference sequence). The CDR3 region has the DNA TGTGCCTGTCCTTTCTCGGGACAGGGGAATAATGAGCAGTTCTTC. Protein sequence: CACPFSGQGNNEQFF.

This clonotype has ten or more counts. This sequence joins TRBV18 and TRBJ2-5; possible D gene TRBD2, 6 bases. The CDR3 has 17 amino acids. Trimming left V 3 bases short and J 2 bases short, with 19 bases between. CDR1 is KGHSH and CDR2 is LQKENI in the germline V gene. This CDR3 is CASSPNRAGSFQETQYF. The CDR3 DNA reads TGTGCCAGCTCACCCAATCGGGCGGGGAGCTTTCAAGAGACCCAGTACTTC.

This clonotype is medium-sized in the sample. The CDR3 bases are TGTGCCAGCAGCTTAATTGGGGAAACTGAAGCTTTCTTT. Translated, it gives CASSLIGETEAFF. This chain connects TRBV7-3 to TRBJ1-1; the D is unclear. The CDR3 is 13 residues long. Germline loops: CDR1 SGHTA, CDR2 FQGTGA. The V end lost 1 base, the J end lost 5 bases, and 8 bases lay between the germline ends.